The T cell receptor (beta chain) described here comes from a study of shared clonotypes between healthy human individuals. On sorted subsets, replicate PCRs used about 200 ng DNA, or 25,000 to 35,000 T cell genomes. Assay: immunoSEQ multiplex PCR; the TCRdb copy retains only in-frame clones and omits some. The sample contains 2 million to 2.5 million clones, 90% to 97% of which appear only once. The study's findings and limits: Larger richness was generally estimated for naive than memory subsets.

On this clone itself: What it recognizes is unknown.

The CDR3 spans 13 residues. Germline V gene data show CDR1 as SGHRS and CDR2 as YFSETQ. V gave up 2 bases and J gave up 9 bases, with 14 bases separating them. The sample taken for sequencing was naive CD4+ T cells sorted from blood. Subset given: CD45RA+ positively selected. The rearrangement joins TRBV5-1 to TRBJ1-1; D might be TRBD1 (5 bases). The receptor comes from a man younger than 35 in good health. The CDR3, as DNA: TGCGCCAGCAGCTTAAGGCAGGCAGGGCAAGCTTTCTTT. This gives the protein CASSLRQAGQAFF. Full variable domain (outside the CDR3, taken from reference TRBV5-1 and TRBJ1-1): KAGVTQTPRYLIKTRGQQVTLSCSPISGHRSVSWYQQTPGQGLQFLFEYFSETQRNKGNFPGRFSGRQFSNSRSEMNVSTLELGDSALYLCASSLRQAGQAFFGQGTRLTVV.